This TCR beta chain originates from a study of CD8+CD57+ T cells in acquired aplastic anemia. Background on the study: Mean yield of DNA from sorted CD4+ and CD8+ cells was 2.5 to 4 ug.

The V gene lost 0 bases and the J gene lost 1 base, with 13 bases spanning the gap. Germline V gives CDR1 SGDLS, CDR2 YYNGEE. The CDR3 sequence is 16 residues long. All patients picked for sequencing had shown, by flow cytometry, an expansion of CD8+CD57+ cells. Overall study findings and caveats: The study found no significant CD8+ Simpson's diversity difference between patients and controls. Patients and controls shared some 29 CD8+ CDR3 sequences, which appeared highly expressed in patients and within their immunodominant clones.

The template for TCR beta VDJ and CDR3 sequence profiling was genomic DNA. From the reads, TCRdb called clonotypes with MiXCR, one entry per CDR3 protein. Found here are hundreds of thousands of distinct CDR3 sequences, approximately 32% of them singletons; the top ten hold 0.8% to 0.85%. This clonotype was observed a few times. Its antigen is not known. Source material: sorted CD4+, CD8+, or CD8+CD57+ T cells (not recorded which) from PBMCs. The genes are TRBV9 and TRBJ2-5; D possibly corresponds to TRBD1 (5 bases). This TCR was sampled from a human donor with aplastic anemia. The CDR3 loop is CASSVAIGVTQETQYF. The CDR3 DNA is TGTGCCAGCAGCGTAGCTATAGGGGTAACCCAAGAGACCCAGTACTTC.